What follows are 12 T cell receptor beta chains derived from one specimen sequenced in a study of T-cell reconstitution after alpha-beta-depleted transplantation in children. As it was prepared, the TCRbeta library received unique molecular identifiers. TCRdb re-analysed the PCR reads in MiXCR, keeping a single row per CDR3 protein. The sample carries 200,000 or so distinct CDR3 sequences, 7.5% to 9.5% recorded once. The specimen comprised PBMCs, mostly from graft donor cells, sampled 360 days after TCRalphabeta/CD19-depleted stem cell transplant. All receptors come from a male patient aged 2 to 9 who had a stem cell transplant for acute myeloid leukemia, so the T cells may come from the graft donor.

The chain carries TRBV7-3 and TRBJ1-6; 9 bases line up with TRBD1. Germline loops: CDR1 SGHTA, CDR2 FQGTGA. V gave up 5 bases and J gave up 10 bases; unmatched junction bases: 15. This CDR3 spans 17 amino acids. CDR3 in amino acids: CASSHLPSGTGKSPLHF. The CDR3 bases are TGTGCCAGCAGCCATCTTCCATCCGGGACAGGGAAATCACCCCTCCACTTT. Complete variable domain (other parts from reference TRBV7-3 and TRBJ1-6): GAGVSQTPSNKVTEKGKYVELRCDPISGHTALYWYRQSLGQGPEFLIYFQGTGAADDSGLPNDRFFAVRPEGSVSTLKIQRTERGDSAVYLCASSHLPSGTGKSPLHFGNGTRLTVT.

This chain joins TRBV29-1 and TRBJ2-7; a weak D match, TRBD2 (5 bases). V gave up 6 bases and J gave up 0 bases, with 12 bases separating them. CDR1 is SQVTM, CDR2 ANQGSEA, per germline. There are 13 residues in the CDR3. CDR3 in DNA: TGCAGCGTCCTGACGGGAAGCTCCTACGAGCAGTACTTC. Protein product: CSVLTGSSYEQYF.

The DNA of the CDR3 is TGTGCCAGCAGTGAAGTAAACGTTGGCTACACCTTC. Encoded protein: CASSEVNVGYTF. The chain is built from TRBV6-1 and TRBJ1-2; D not resolved. Germline CDR1 and CDR2: MNHNS and SASEGT. The CDR3 length is 12 residues. Trimming took 1 base from V and 7 from J, leaving 7 bases between them.

This chain uses TRBV4-3 with TRBJ2-1; 9 bases line up with TRBD2. This CDR3 contains 15 residues. Germline loops: CDR1 LGHNA, CDR2 YSLEER. The junction had 7 bases not matched to a gene; V was cut back by 2 bases and J by 8 bases. The CDR3 DNA is TGCGCCAGCAGCCAATTAGCTAGCGGGACCGATGAGCAGTTCTTC. Amino acids: CASSQLASGTDEQFF.

This clonotype has at least ten counts. The rearrangement links TRBV9 to TRBJ2-5; D might be TRBD1 (6 bases). The CDR3 is made up of 13 amino acids. Germline V gene lookup returns CDR1 SGDLS and CDR2 YYNGEE. Trimming removed 3 bases from V and 4 bases from J, with 10 bases in between. In DNA, the CDR3 is TGTGCCAGCAGCGCGGACAGTGCAGAGACCCAGTACTTC. It translates to CASSADSAETQYF. The full variable domain, in which reference TRBV9 and TRBJ2-5 provide the parts outside the CDR3, is DSGVTQTPKHLITATGQRVTLRCSPRSGDLSVYWYQQSLDQGLQFLIQYYNGEERAKGNILERFSAQQFPDLHSELNLSSLELGDSALYFCASSADSAETQYFGPGTRLLVL.

The table lists this clonotype with many counts. The chain carries TRBV15 and TRBJ1-1; no reliable D call. CDR1 and CDR2 (germline): LNHNV, YYDKDF (reference sequence). Trimming took off 5 bases at V and 1 base at J, with 8 bases between the two ends. This CDR3 region has 13 residues. The DNA of the CDR3 is TGTGCCACCAGCTTCAATCGGAACACTGAAGCTTTCTTT. Translated, it gives CATSFNRNTEAFF.

This clonotype was counted at least ten times. The chain couples TRBV20-1 to TRBJ2-7; D is undetermined. CDR1 DFQATT and CDR2 SNEGSKA come from the germline V gene (reference sequence). The CDR3 has 14 residues. Trimming cost V 1 base and J 0 bases, with 10 bases left between them. The CDR3 nucleotides are TGCAGTGCTAGAGGGACCGAAAGCTCCTACGAGCAGTACTTC. Amino acid sequence: CSARGTESSYEQYF.

This clonotype was found many times. The chain employs TRBV12-3 or TRBV12-4 and TRBJ2-4; D could derive from TRBD1 or TRBD2 (6 bases each). V was cut by 0 bases and J by 0 bases, with 15 bases left in between. This CDR3 has 18 amino acids. The CDR3 DNA sequence: TGTGCCAGCAGTTTAGCGCTAGGGGGGAAAGAAGCCAAAAACATTCAGTACTTC. This translates into CASSLALGGKEAKNIQYF.

This chain links TRBV20-1 with TRBJ2-7, with D perhaps matching TRBD2 (6 bases). This CDR3 is 13 amino acids long. Germline CDR1 is DFQATT and CDR2 is SNEGSKA (reference sequence). The V and J ends lost 0 bases and 2 bases respectively, with 8 bases between them. DNA for the CDR3: TGCAGTGCTAGAGACGGGAGAACCTACGAGCAGTACTTC. Residues: CSARDGRTYEQYF.

The chain is built from TRBV20-1 and TRBJ2-6, with 7 bases fitting TRBD1. CDR1 and CDR2 from the germline V gene are DFQATT and SNEGSKA (reference sequence). The CDR3 runs 16 residues. The CDR3 nucleotides read TGCAACAAACAGGGGATCGGGCCCAGTGGGGCCAACGTCCTGACTTTC. Encoded protein: CNKQGIGPSGANVLTF.

The genes are TRBV12-3 or TRBV12-4 and TRBJ1-1, with 8 bases fitting TRBD1. The J segment lost 6 bases and the V segment lost 6 bases, leaving 15 bases of the junction unmatched. CDR3 length: 16 amino acids. CDR3 amino acids: CASSPQGAGPRAEAFF. CDR3 in DNA: TGTGCCAGCAGCCCTCAGGGGGCGGGTCCGCGGGCTGAAGCTTTCTTT.

This clonotype was found a few times. The chain couples TRBV6-1 to TRBJ1-1, with a tentative D call TRBD1 (5 bases). Germline V gene lookup returns CDR1 MNHNS and CDR2 SASEGT. The germline V and J ends were trimmed by 6 bases and 6 bases, with 23 bases remaining between them. The CDR3 consists of 16 residues. In nucleotides, the CDR3 is TGTGCCAGCAGCCGGGCCTCCCGGGGTAGGGGCGCTGAAGCTTTCTTT. The encoded protein is CASSRASRGRGAEAFF.